This T cell receptor (beta chain) derives from a study of metastatic and nonmetastatic thyroid tumors. Whole-study context: Repertoires from malignant and benign thyroid patients were compared across blood and tumor or nodule tissue.

In the original workflow: Across clinicopathological groups, CDR3 differences served as the basis for building a distant-metastasis classifier for papillary thyroid cancer. Via MiXCR, TCRdb re-called the PCR reads. Clone size and V and J calls follow TCRdb, not the original study. The repertoire has around 22,000 clones, 35% to 45% of them found once; the top ten carry 22%. Thyroid surgery was performed in patients who had received no treatment beforehand. Study findings and constraints: It was reportedly found that TCR beta diversity was significantly higher in malignant thyroid tumors than in benign nodules, a difference seen in both blood and tumor samples.

Trimming stripped 5 bases from V and 4 bases from J, with 18 bases between. The CDR3 spans 16 residues. In germline, CDR1 is KGHSH, CDR2 LQKENI. This clone was counted many times. The target antigen is unknown. It is likely a read error, because the conserved phenylalanine at the end of the CDR3 is missing. J is TRBJ2-1 and V is TRBV18; tentatively, D is TRBD2 (6 bases). The sample taken for sequencing was blood. The TCR originated in a male donor with papillary thyroid cancer or a benign thyroid nodule (not recorded which). Some clones in this sample may be carry-over from other donors' samples. The chain's CDR3 is CASSEKGLGAYNEQFV. CDR3 nucleotides: TGTGCCAGCTCAGAGAAGGGACTCGGGGCGTACAATGAGCAGTTCGTC.